The sample holds a few counts of the clone carrying this T cell receptor (beta chain). The target antigen is unknown. TCRdb recomputed calls from the RACE reads with MiXCR, one row per CDR3 protein. There are approximately 80,000 distinct CDR3 sequences in the sample; roughly 10% occur only once, and about 4.2% lies in the top ten. The CDR3 contains 20 residues. In germline, CDR1 is KGHDR, CDR2 SFDVKD. Trimming stripped 5 bases from V and 0 bases from J, with 24 bases between. The time point: patch test 1, 2 weeks after DPC sensitization. Treatment here: therapeutic diphenylcyclopropenone sensitization with weekly scalp DPC. This entry belongs to a study of human T cells and chemical hapten exposure. The wider study: Small differences in pooled library volume mainly drove the variation in TCR yields per sample. The study's findings and limits: DPC sensitization did not alter TCRs above 1 in 1000 frequency. Patch test score rose with PT1 expanded TCR count, significant at thresholds 8, 16 and 32, not 4.

The chain has TRBV24-1 and TRBJ2-2, with D perhaps matching TRBD1 or TRBD2 (5 bases each). The TCR was taken from a woman aged 45-60 years with alopecia areata. Some clones in this sample may be carry-over from other donors' samples. This material consisted of whole blood, taken in connection with sensitization to the hapten diphenylcyclopropenone (DPC). The CDR3 DNA reads TGTGCCACCAGTGGTCCTAAGGGGTCACCCGGGACCCCGAACACCGGGGAGCTGTTTTTT. This gives the protein CATSGPKGSPGTPNTGELFF.